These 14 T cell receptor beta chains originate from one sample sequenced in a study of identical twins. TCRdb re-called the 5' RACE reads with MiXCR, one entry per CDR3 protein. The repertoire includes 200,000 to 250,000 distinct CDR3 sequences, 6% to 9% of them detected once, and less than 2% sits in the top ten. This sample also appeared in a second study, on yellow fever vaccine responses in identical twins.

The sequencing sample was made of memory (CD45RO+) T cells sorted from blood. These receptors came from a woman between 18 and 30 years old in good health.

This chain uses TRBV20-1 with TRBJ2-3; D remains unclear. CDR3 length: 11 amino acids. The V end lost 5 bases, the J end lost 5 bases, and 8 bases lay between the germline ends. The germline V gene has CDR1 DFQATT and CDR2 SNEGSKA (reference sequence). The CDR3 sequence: CSARPQDTQYF. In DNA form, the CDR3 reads TGCAGTGCTCGACCGCAAGATACGCAGTATTTT.

The CDR3 sequence is CASSGGGAGSYEQYF. In DNA, the CDR3 is TGTGCCAGCAGCGGCGGGGGGGCAGGTTCTTACGAGCAGTACTTC. This chain uses TRBV7-2 with TRBJ2-7, with 9 nucleotides matching TRBD2. The CDR3 consists of 15 residues. The junction had 9 bases not matched to a gene; V was cut back by 5 bases and J by 4 bases. Germline V gene lookup returns CDR1 SGHTA and CDR2 FQGNSA.

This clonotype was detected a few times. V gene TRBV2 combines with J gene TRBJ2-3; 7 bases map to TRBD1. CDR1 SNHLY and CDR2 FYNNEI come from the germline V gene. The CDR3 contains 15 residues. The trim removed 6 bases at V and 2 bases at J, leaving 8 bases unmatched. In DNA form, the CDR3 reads TGTGCCAGCAGCGTACAGGGGCGTCCCACAGATACGCAGTATTTT. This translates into CASSVQGRPTDTQYF.

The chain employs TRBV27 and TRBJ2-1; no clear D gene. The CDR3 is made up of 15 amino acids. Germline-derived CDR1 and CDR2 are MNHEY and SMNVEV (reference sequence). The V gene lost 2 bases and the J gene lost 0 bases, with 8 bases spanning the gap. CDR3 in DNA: TGTGCCAGCAGTTTAAGAGGAATCTCCTACAATGAGCAGTTCTTC. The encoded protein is CASSLRGISYNEQFF.

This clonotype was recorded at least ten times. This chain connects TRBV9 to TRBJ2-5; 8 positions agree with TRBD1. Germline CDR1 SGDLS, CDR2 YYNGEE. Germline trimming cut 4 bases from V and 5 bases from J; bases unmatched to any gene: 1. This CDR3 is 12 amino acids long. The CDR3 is CASSTGGETQYF. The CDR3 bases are TGTGCCAGCAGCACAGGGGGGGAGACCCAGTACTTC.

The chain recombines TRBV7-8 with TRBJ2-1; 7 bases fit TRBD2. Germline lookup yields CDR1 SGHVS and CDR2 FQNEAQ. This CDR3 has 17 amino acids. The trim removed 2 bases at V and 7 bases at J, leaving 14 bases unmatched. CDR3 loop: CASSLQFGLAAKNEQFF. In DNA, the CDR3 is TGTGCCAGCAGCTTACAATTTGGGCTAGCGGCTAAGAATGAGCAGTTCTTC.

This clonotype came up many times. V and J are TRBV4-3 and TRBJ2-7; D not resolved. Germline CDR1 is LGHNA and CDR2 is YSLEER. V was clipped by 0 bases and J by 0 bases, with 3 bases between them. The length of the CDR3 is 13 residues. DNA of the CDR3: TGCGCCAGCAGCCAAGAGGTCTCCTACGAGCAGTACTTC. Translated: CASSQEVSYEQYF.

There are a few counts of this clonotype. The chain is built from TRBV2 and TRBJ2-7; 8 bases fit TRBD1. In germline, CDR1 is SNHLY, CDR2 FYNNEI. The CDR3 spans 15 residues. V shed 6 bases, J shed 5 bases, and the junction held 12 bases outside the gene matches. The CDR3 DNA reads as TGTGCCAGCAGCCAACCCAGGGGGCTTAGGGACGAGCAGTACTTC. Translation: CASSQPRGLRDEQYF.

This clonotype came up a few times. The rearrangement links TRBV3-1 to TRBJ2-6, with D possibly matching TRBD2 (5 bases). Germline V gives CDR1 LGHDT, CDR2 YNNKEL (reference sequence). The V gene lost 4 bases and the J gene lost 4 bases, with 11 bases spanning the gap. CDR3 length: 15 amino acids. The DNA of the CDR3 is TGTGCCAGCAGCCGAGGGTCGGGGGGGGCCAACGTCCTGACTTTC. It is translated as CASSRGSGGANVLTF.

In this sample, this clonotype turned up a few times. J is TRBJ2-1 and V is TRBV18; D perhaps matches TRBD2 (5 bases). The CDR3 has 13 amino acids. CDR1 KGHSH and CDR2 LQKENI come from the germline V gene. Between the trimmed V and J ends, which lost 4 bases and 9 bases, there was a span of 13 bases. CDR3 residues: CASSLDSLPEQFF. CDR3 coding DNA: TGTGCCAGCTCACTGGACTCCTTGCCTGAGCAGTTCTTC.

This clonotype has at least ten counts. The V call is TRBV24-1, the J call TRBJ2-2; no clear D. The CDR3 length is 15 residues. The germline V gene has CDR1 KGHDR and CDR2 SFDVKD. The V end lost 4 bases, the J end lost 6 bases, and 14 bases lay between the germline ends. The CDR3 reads CATSDPGQLPGELFF. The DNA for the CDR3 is TGTGCCACCAGTGACCCCGGTCAGCTCCCCGGGGAGCTGTTTTTT.

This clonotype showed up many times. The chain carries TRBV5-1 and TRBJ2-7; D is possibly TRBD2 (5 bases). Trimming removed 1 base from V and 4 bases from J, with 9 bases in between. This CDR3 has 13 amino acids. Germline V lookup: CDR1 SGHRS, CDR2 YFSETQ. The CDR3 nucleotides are TGCGCCAGCAGCTTGTCGGGGTTATACGAGCAGTACTTC. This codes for CASSLSGLYEQYF.

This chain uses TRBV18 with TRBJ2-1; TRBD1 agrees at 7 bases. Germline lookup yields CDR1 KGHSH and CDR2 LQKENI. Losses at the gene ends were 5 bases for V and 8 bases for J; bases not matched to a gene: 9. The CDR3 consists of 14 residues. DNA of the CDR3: TGTGCCAGCTCAGCCGTACACAGGGGAGATGAGCAGTTCTTC. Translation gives CASSAVHRGDEQFF.

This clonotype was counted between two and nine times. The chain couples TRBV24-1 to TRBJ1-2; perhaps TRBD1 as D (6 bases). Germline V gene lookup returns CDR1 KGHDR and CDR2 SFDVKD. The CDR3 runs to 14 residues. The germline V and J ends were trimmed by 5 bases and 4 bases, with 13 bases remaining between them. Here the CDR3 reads CATSVYRAIYGYTF. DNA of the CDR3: TGTGCCACCAGTGTTTACAGGGCGATCTATGGCTACACCTTC.